This T cell receptor beta chain comes out of a study of blood T cell repertoires in COVID-19. Study background: There were acute and convalescent COVID-19 samples, and they came from the United States, Italy and Spain. From T cells, B-cell-depleted T cells, or PBMCs came the material, which was cDNA or gDNA.

This CDR3 has 17 residues. With 0 bases removed from V and 2 bases from J, the gap between germline ends came to 17 bases. Germline-derived CDR1 and CDR2 are SGHDT and YYEEEE. The authors' processing: Amplification of reference gene primers provided the estimated nucleated cell counts. The assay was immunoSEQ multiplex PCR, and TCRdb's table has in-frame clones only and misses some. V, J and clone size were drawn from that table, and D and trimming were deduced from the DNA. The sample contains approximately 170,000 clones, 80% to 90% of which appear only once. The sequenced sample was peripheral blood. The V call is TRBV5-6, the J call TRBJ1-2, with TRBD1 as a possible D gene (6 bases). This clonotype was obtained from a man younger than 35 with active or convalescent COVID-19. This chain's CDR3 is CASSLGTRDKQNYGYTF. As DNA, the CDR3 is TGTGCCAGCAGCTTGGGGACCCGGGACAAGCAAAACTATGGCTACACCTTC.